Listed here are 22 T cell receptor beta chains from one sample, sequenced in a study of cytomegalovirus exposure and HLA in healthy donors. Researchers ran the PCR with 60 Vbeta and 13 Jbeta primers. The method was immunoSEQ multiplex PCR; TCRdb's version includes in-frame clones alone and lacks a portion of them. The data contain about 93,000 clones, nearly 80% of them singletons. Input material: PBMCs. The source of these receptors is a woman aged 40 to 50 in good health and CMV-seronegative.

The CDR3 spells CASSWGLAGSCEQFF. The CDR3 DNA reads TGCGCCAGCAGCTGGGGACTAGCGGGAAGTTGTGAGCAGTTCTTC. This chain uses TRBV5-1 with TRBJ2-1; 13 bases map to TRBD2. The CDR3 covers 15 residues. J gave up 9 bases and V 3 bases, and 6 bases lay outside the gene matches. Germline assignment: CDR1 SGHRS and CDR2 YFSETQ.

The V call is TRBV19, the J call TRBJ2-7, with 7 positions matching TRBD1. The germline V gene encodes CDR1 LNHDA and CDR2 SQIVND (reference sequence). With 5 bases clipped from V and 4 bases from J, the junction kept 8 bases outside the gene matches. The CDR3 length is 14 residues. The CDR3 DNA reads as TGTGCCAGTAGTCTACAGACAGGGAATTACGAGCAGTACTTC. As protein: CASSLQTGNYEQYF.

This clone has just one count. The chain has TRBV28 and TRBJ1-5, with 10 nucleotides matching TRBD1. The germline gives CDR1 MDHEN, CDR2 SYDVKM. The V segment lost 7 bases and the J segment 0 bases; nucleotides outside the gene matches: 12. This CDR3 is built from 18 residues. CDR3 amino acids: CASTLFGTGAYSNQPQHF. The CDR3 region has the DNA TGTGCCAGCACGCTTTTCGGGACAGGGGCTTATAGCAATCAGCCCCAGCATTTT.

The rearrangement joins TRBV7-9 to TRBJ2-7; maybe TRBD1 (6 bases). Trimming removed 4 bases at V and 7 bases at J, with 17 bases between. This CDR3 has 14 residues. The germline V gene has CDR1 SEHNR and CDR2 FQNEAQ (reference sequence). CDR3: CASSSRDKLREQYF. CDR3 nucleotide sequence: TGTGCCAGCAGCTCCCGGGACAAGCTAAGGGAGCAGTACTTC.

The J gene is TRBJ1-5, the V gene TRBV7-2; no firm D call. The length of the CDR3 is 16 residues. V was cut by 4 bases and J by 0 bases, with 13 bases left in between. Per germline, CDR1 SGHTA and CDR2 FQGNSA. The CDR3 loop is CASSSFRGISNQPQHF. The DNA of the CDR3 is TGTGCCAGCAGCTCATTCCGCGGGATTAGCAATCAGCCCCAGCATTTT.

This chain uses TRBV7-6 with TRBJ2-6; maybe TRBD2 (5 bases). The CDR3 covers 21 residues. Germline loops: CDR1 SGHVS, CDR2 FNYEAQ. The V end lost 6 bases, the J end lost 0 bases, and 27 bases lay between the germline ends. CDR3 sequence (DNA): TGTGCCAGCAGTTTTATGGACTCTCCCCTAGACGACTCCTCTGGGGCCAACGTCCTGACTTTC. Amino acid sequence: CASSFMDSPLDDSSGANVLTF.

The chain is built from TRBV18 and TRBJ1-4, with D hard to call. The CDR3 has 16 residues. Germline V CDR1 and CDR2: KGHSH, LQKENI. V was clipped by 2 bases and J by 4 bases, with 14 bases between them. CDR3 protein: CASSPILRQDNEKLFF. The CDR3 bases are TGTGCCAGCTCACCAATCCTCCGGCAGGATAATGAAAAACTGTTTTTT. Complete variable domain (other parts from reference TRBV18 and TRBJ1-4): NAGVMQNPRHLVRRRGQEARLRCSPMKGHSHVYWYRQLPEEGLKFMVYLQKENIIDESGMPKERFSAEFPKEGPSILRIQQVVRGDSAAYFCASSPILRQDNEKLFFGSGTQLSVL.

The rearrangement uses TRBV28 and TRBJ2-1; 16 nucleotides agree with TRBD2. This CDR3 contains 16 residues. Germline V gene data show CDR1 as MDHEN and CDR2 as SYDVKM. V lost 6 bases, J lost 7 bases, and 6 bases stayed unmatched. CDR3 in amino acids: CASSPGTSGRENEQFF. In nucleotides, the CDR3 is TGTGCCAGCAGCCCTGGGACTAGCGGGAGGGAGAATGAGCAGTTCTTC.

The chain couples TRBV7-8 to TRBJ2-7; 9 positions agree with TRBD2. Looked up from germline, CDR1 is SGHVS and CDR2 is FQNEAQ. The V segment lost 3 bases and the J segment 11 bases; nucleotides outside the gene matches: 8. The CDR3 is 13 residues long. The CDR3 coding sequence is TGTGCCAGCAGCTTGGGTAGCGGGAGTTCAGAGTACTTC. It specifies CASSLGSGSSEYF.

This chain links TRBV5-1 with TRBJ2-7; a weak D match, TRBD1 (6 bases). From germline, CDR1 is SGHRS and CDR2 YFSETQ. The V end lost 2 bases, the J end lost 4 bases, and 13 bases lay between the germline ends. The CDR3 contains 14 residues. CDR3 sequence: CASSLAGERYEQYF. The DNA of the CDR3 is TGCGCCAGCAGCTTAGCAGGGGAAAGGTACGAGCAGTACTTC.

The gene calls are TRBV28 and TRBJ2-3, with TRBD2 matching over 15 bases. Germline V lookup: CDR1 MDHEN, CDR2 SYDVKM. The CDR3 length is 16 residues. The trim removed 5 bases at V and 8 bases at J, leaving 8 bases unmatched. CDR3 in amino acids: CASSLGLAGGLGTQYF. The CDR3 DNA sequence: TGTGCCAGCAGTCTCGGACTAGCGGGAGGGCTCGGTACGCAGTATTTT. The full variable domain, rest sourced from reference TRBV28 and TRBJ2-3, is DVKVTQSSRYLVKRTGEKVFLECVQDMDHENMFWYRQDPGLGLRLIYFSYDVKMKEKGDIPEGYSVSREKKERFSLILESASTNQTSMYLCASSLGLAGGLGTQYFGPGTRLTVL.

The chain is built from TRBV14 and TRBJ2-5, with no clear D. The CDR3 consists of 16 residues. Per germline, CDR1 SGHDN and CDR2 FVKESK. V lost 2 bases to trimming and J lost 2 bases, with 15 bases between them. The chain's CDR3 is CASSQNAATSQETQYF. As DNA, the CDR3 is TGTGCCAGCAGCCAAAATGCAGCGACCTCGCAAGAGACCCAGTACTTC.

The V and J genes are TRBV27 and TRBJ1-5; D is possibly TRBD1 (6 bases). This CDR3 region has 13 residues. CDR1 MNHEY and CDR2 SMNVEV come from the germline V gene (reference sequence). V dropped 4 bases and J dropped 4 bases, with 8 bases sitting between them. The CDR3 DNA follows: TGTGCCAGCAGTTACAGGGTAAATCAGCCCCAGCATTTT. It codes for CASSYRVNQPQHF.

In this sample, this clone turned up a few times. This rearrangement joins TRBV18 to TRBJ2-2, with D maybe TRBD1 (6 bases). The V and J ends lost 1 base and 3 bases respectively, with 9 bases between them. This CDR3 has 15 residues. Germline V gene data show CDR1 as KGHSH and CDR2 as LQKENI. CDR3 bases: TGTGCCAGCTCACCACGACGGACAGACACCGGGGAGCTGTTTTTT. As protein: CASSPRRTDTGELFF.

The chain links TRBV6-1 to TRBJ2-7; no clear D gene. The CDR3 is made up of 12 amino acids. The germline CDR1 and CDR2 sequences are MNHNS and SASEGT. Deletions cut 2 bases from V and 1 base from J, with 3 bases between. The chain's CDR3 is CASSEQSYEQYF. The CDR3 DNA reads TGTGCCAGCAGTGAACAATCCTACGAGCAGTACTTC.

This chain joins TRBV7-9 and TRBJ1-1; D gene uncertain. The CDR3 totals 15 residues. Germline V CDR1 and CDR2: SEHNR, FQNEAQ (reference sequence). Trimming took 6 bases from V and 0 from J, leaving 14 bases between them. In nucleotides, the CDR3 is TGTGCCAGCAGACCATCAATTACAGTGAACACTGAAGCTTTCTTT. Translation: CASRPSITVNTEAFF.

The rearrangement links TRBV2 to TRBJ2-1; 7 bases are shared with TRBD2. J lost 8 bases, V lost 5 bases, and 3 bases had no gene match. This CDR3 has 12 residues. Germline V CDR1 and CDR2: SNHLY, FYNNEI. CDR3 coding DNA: TGTGCCAGCAGTCGGGAGGCGGATGAGCAGTTCTTC. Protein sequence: CASSREADEQFF. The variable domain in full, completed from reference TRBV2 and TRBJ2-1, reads EPEVTQTPSHQVTQMGQEVILRCVPISNHLYFYWYRQILGQKVEFLVSFYNNEISEKSEIFDDQFSVERPDGSNFTLKIRSTKLEDSAMYFCASSREADEQFFGPGTRLTVL.

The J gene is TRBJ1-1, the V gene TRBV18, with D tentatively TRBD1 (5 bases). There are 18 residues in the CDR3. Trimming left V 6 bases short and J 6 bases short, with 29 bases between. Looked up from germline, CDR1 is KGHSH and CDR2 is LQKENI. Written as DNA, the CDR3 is TGTGCCAGCTCTCGACTTCCCCCCAGGGCTACGGGCTACGCTGAAGCTTTCTTT. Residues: CASSRLPPRATGYAEAFF.

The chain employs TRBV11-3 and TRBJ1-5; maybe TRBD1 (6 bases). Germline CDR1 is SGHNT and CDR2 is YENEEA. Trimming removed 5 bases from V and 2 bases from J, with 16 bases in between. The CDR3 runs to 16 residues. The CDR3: CASSPIPSGGNQPQHF. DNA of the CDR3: TGTGCCAGCAGCCCCATCCCGTCAGGGGGCAATCAGCCCCAGCATTTT.

In DNA form, the CDR3 reads TGTGCCAGCACCCCTTCGCGGACTAGCGGGAGCGGGGAGACCCAGTACTTC. It specifies CASTPSRTSGSGETQYF. V is TRBV28 and J is TRBJ2-5, with 13 bases lining up with TRBD2. The J segment lost 5 bases and the V segment lost 7 bases, leaving 13 bases of the junction unmatched. Germline V gene lookup returns CDR1 MDHEN and CDR2 SYDVKM. The CDR3 has 17 amino acids.

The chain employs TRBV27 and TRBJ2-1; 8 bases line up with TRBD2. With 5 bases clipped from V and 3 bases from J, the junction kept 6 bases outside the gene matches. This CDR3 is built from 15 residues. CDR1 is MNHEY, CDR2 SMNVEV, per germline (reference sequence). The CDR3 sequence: CASSATSGYYNEQFF. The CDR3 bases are TGTGCCAGCAGTGCTACTAGCGGATACTACAATGAGCAGTTCTTC.

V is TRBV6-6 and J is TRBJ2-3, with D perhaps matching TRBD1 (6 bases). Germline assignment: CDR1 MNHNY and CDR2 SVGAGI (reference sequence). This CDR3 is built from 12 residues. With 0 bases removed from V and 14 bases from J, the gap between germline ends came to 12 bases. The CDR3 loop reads CASSYSAGDRYF. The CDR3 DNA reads TGTGCCAGCAGTTACTCGGCAGGGGATAGGTATTTT.